This TCR beta chain was obtained from a study of shared clonotypes between healthy human individuals. This CDR3 has 16 residues. Trimming removed 5 bases from V and 7 bases from J; junction bases left unmatched: 11. Germline V CDR1 and CDR2: MNHEY, SMNVEV (reference sequence). A note on this clone: Its antigen is undetermined.

Study findings and constraints: Generation probabilities were higher for clonotypes shared across all four sorted-subset donors than for unshared ones.

Generated by immunoSEQ multiplex PCR, the TCRdb table keeps only in-frame clones and is missing some. The sample lists about 2,500,000 clones; approximately 90% were seen once. V gene TRBV27 combines with J gene TRBJ1-6, with 7 bases matching TRBD1. Sequenced input: naive CD4+ T cells sorted from blood. This sample's subset: CD45RA+ positively selected. The sequence was obtained from a man aged 18 to 30 in good health. The CDR3 sequence: CASSPRSGQINSPLHF. DNA for the CDR3: TGTGCCAGCAGTCCCCGTTCGGGACAGATAAATTCACCCCTCCACTTT.